This T cell receptor (beta chain) appears in the sequencing data of a study of cytomegalovirus exposure and HLA in healthy donors. The V segment lost 4 bases and the J segment 2 bases; nucleotides outside the gene matches: 8. Germline assignment: CDR1 SGHRS and CDR2 YFSETQ. The CDR3 covers 17 residues. In the PCR, 60 Vbeta and 13 Jbeta primers were used. Using immunoSEQ multiplex PCR, the repertoire was profiled, and TCRdb retains in-frame clones only, with some absent. In all, the sample yields around 52,000 clones. The study's findings and limits: CMV serostatus was the sole immune exposure information available. Presence/absence analyses assumed roughly uniform sequencing depth across donors.

To note about this clone: Its antigen is unidentified.

Sequencing was done on a sample of PBMCs. This TCR was recovered from a man aged 40-49 years in good health and CMV-seropositive. The chain joins TRBV5-1 to TRBJ2-3, with 12 positions matching TRBD2. CDR3 nucleotides: TGCGCCAGCAGCATACCTGGGACTAGCGGGTCCACAGATACGCAGTATTTT. Translating gives CASSIPGTSGSTDTQYF.